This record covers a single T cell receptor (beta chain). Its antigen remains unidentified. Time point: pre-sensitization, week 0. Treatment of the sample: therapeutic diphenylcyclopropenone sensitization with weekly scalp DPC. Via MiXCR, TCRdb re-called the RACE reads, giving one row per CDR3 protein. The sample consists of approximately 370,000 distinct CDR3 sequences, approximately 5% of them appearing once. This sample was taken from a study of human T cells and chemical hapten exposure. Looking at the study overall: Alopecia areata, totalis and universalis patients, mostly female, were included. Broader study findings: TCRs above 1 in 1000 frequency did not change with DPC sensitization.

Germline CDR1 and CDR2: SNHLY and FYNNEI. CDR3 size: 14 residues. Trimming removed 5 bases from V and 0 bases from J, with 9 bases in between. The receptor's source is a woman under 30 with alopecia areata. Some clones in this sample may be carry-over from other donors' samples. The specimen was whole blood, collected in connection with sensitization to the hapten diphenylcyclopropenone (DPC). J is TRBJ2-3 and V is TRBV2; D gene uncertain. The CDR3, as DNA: TGTGCCAGCAGTCCTCCCATAAGCACAGATACGCAGTATTTT. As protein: CASSPPISTDTQYF.